This T cell receptor beta chain was sequenced in a study of blood T cell repertoires in COVID-19. Background on the study: Whether acute or convalescent, the COVID-19 samples came from the United States, Italy and Spain. From T cells, B-cell-depleted T cells, or PBMCs came the material, which was cDNA or gDNA.

CDR3 size: 14 residues. Unmatched junction bases numbered 5, after V lost 3 bases and J lost 5 bases. Germline loops: CDR1 SGHAT, CDR2 FQNNGV. The sample holds one count of this clone. Original processing methods: How many nucleated cells were present was estimated from reference gene primer amplification. Generated by immunoSEQ multiplex PCR, the TCRdb table keeps only in-frame clones and is missing some. The V and J calls and clone size come from that table; D and trimming were worked out from the DNA. The sample lists some 98,000 clones, roughly 80% occurring once. Sample: peripheral blood. The receptor comes from a man between 65 and 80 years old with active or convalescent COVID-19. This chain connects TRBV11-2 to TRBJ1-1; 8 bases match TRBD1. CDR3 DNA: TGTGCCAGCAGCTTTACAGGGGGTGCTACTGAAGCTTTCTTT. Its translation is CASSFTGGATEAFF.